The clone carrying this TCR beta chain came up once. What it recognizes is unknown. The sample originates from a study of cytomegalovirus exposure and HLA in healthy donors. The CDR3 spans 14 residues. Germline V gene data show CDR1 as MNHEY and CDR2 as SVGAGI. The germline V and J ends were trimmed by 4 bases and 4 bases, with 14 bases remaining between them. Data came from immunoSEQ multiplex PCR; TCRdb stores just in-frame clones and leaves some out. Among over 130,000 clones listed, around nine tenths were seen once. Findings and limits, study-wide: Some TCR beta chains (approximately 180 of them) were listed as cytomegalovirus-associated.

This clonotype was obtained from a man younger than 35 in good health and CMV-seropositive. The sequenced sample was PBMCs. The J gene is TRBJ2-7, the V gene TRBV6-5, with D possibly being TRBD1 (5 bases). CDR3 in DNA: TGTGCCAGCAGTTTGCAGTGGGGCACATACGAGCAGTACTTC. Translation: CASSLQWGTYEQYF.